This T cell receptor (beta chain) was retrieved from a study of identical twins. V was trimmed by 3 bases and J by 3 bases, leaving 3 bases between them. From germline, CDR1 is MRHNA and CDR2 SNTAGT. The CDR3 totals 13 residues. There are many counts of this clonotype. TCRdb reprocessed the 5' RACE reads via MiXCR and lists one record per CDR3 protein. The sample lists approximately 230,000 distinct CDR3 sequences; over 5.5% were seen once. The sample also formed part of further work on T cells expressing NK-cell markers.

The source material was CD8+ T cells sorted from blood. This TCR was recovered from a woman aged 18-29 years in good health. This chain connects TRBV6-4 to TRBJ1-6, with unresolved D. CDR3 sequence (DNA): TGTGCCAGCAGTGAGGACTATAATTCACCCCTCCACTTT. Its protein is CASSEDYNSPLHF.